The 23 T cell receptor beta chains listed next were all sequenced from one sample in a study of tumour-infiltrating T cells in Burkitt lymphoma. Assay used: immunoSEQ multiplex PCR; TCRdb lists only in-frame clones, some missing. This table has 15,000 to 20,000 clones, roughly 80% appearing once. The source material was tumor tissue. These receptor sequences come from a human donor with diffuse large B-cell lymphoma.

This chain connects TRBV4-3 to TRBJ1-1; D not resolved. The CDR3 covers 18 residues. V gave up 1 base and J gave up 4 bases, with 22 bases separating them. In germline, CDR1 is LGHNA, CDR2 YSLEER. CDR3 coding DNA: TGCGCCAGCAGCCAAGGCTTGACGGAGGGTACGTCTGCCACTGAAGCTTTCTTT. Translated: CASSQGLTEGTSATEAFF.

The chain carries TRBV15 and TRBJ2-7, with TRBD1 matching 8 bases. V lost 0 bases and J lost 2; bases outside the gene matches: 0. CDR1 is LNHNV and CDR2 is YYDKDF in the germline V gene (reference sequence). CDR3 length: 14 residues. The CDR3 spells CATSRDRGPYEQYF. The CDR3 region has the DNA TGTGCCACCAGCAGAGACAGGGGGCCCTACGAGCAGTACTTC. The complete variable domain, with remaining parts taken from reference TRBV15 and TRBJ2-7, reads DAMVIQNPRYQVTQFGKPVTLSCSQTLNHNVMYWYQQKSSQAPKLLFHYYDKDFNNEADTPDNFQSRRPNTSFCFLDIRSPGLGDTAMYLCATSRDRGPYEQYFGPGTRLTVT.

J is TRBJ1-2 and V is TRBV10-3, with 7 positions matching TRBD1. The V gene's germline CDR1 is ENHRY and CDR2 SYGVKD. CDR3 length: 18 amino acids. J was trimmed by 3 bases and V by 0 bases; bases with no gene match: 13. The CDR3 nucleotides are TGTGCCATCAGTGAGTCGGTCTGGGGAGGGGGCGCCGACTATGGCTACACCTTC. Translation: CAISESVWGGGADYGYTF.

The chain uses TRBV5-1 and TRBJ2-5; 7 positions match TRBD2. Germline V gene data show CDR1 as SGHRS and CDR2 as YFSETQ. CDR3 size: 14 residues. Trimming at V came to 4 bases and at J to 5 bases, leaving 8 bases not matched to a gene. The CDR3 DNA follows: TGCGCCAGCAGCCTGACTAGCTCTGTTGAGACCCAGTACTTC. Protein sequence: CASSLTSSVETQYF.

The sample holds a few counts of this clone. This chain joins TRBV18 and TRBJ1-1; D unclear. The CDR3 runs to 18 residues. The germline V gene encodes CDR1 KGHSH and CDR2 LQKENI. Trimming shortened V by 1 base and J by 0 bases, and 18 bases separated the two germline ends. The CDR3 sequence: CASSPQGAARRLNTEAFF. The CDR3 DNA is TGTGCCAGCTCACCACAAGGAGCGGCCAGACGATTGAACACTGAAGCTTTCTTT.

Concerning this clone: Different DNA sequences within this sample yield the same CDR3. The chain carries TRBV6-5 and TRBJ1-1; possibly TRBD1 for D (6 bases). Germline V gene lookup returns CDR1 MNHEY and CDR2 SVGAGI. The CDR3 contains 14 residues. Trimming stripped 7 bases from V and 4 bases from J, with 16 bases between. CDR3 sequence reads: CASTSGALATEAFF. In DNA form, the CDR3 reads TGTGCCAGCACCTCAGGGGCCCTAGCCACTGAAGCTTTCTTT.

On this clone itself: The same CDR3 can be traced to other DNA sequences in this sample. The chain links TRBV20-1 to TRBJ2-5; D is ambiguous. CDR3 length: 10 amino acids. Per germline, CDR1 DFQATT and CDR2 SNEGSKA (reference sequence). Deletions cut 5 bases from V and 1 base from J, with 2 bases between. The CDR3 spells CSAAQETQYF. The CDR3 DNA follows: TGCAGTGCTGCCCAAGAGACCCAGTACTTC.

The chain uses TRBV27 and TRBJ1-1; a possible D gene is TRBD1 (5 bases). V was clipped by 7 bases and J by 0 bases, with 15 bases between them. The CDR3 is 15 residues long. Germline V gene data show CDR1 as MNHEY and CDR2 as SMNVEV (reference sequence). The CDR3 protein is CASKPWRGVNTEAFF. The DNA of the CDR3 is TGTGCCAGCAAACCGTGGAGGGGCGTGAACACTGAAGCTTTCTTT.

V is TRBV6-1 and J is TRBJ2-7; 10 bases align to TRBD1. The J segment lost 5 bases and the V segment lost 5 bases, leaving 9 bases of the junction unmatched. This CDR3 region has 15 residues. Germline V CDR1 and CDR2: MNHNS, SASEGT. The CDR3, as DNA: TGTGCCAGCAGTCTCCGGGACAGGGGATCCCACGAGCAGTACTTC. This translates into CASSLRDRGSHEQYF.

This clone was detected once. The CDR3 bases are TGTGCCAGCAGCCACCCGAATGGGCCCCAGCATTTT. Amino acid sequence: CASSHPNGPQHF. This chain uses TRBV5-6 with TRBJ1-5; no clear D. The V end was cut by 4 bases, the J end by 9 bases, with 11 bases between. CDR3 length: 12 residues. CDR1 SGHDT and CDR2 YYEEEE come from the germline V gene.

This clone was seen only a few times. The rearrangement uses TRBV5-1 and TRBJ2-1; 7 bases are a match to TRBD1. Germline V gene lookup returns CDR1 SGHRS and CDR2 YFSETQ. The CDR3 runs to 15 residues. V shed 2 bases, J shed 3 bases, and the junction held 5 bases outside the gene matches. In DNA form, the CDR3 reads TGCGCCAGCAGCTTCACAGGGGAATACTACAATGAGCAGTTCTTC. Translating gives CASSFTGEYYNEQFF.

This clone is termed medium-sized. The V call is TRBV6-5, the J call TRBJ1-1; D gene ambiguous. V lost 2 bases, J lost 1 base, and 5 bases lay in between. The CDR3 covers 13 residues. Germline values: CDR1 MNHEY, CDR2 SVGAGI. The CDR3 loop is CASSYVTNTEAFF. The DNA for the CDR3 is TGTGCCAGCAGTTACGTCACGAACACTGAAGCTTTCTTT.

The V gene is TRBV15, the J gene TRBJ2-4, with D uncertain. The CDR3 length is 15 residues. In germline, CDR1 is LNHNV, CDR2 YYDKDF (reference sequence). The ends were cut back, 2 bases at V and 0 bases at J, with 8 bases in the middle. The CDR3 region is CATSRPALAKNIQYF. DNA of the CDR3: TGTGCCACCAGCAGACCAGCACTAGCCAAAAACATTCAGTACTTC.

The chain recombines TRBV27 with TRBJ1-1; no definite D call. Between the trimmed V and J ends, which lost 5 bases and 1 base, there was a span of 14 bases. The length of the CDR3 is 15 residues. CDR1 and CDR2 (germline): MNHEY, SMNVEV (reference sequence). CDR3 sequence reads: CASSPQMGWNTEAFF. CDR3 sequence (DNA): TGTGCCAGCAGTCCCCAAATGGGGTGGAACACTGAAGCTTTCTTT.

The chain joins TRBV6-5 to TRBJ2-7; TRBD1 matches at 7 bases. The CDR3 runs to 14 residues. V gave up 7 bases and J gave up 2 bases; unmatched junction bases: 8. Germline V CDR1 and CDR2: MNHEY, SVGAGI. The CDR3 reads CASTPGQFPYEQYF. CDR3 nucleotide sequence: TGTGCCAGCACTCCGGGACAGTTTCCCTACGAGCAGTACTTC.

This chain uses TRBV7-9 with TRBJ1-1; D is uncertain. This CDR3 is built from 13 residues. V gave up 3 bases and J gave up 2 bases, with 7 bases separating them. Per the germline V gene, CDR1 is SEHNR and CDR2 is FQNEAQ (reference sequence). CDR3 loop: CASSFEGNTEAFF. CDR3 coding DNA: TGTGCCAGCAGCTTCGAAGGAAACACTGAAGCTTTCTTT.

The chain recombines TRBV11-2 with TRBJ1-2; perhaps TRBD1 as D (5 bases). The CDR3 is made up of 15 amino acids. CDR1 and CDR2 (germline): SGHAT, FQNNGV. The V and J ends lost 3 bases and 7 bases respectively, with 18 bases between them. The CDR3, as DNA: TGTGCCAGCAGCTTGGGGCAGGGCCCCCTACTTGGCTACACCTTC. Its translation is CASSLGQGPLLGYTF.

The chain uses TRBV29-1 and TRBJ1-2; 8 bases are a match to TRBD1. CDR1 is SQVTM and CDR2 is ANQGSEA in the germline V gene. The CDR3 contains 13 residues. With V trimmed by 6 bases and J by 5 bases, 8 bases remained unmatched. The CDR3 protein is CSVSGQGGYGYTF. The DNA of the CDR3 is TGCAGCGTCTCAGGACAGGGCGGTTATGGCTACACCTTC.

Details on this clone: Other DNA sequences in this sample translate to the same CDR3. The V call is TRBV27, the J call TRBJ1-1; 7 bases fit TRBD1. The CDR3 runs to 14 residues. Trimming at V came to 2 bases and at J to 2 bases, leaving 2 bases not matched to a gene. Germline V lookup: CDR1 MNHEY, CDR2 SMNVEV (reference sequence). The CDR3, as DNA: TGTGCCAGCAGTTTACAGGGGGGAAACACTGAAGCTTTCTTT. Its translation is CASSLQGGNTEAFF.

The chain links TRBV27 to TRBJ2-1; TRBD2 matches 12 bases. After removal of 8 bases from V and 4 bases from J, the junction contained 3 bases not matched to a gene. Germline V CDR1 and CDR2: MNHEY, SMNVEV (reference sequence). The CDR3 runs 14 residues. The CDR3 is CASSSGGAYNEQFF. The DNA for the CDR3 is TGTGCCAGCTCTAGCGGGGGGGCTTACAATGAGCAGTTCTTC.

In nucleotides, the CDR3 is TGCGCCAGCAGCCAAGCTCCCGGGAAGCATAGCAATCAGCCCCAGCATTTT. Translated: CASSQAPGKHSNQPQHF. This chain joins TRBV4-1 and TRBJ1-5; D remains ambiguous. The V gene lost 1 base and the J gene lost 0 bases, with 13 bases spanning the gap. The CDR3 has 17 amino acids. CDR1 is MGHRA, CDR2 YSYEKL, per germline.

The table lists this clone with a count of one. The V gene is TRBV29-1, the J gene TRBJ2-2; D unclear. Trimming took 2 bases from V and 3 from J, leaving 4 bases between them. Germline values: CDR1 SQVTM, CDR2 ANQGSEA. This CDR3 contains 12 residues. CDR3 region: CSVEKDTGELFF. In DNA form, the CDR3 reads TGCAGCGTTGAAAAGGACACCGGGGAGCTGTTTTTT.

The CDR3 DNA follows: TGTGCCAGCAGCTCGCCCGGCGATACTGAAGCTTTCTTT. It yields the protein CASSSPGDTEAFF. This chain connects TRBV7-9 to TRBJ1-1; the D is unclear. Germline V gene lookup returns CDR1 SEHNR and CDR2 FQNEAQ (reference sequence). The CDR3 has 13 residues. V gave up 4 bases and J gave up 5 bases, with 11 bases separating them.